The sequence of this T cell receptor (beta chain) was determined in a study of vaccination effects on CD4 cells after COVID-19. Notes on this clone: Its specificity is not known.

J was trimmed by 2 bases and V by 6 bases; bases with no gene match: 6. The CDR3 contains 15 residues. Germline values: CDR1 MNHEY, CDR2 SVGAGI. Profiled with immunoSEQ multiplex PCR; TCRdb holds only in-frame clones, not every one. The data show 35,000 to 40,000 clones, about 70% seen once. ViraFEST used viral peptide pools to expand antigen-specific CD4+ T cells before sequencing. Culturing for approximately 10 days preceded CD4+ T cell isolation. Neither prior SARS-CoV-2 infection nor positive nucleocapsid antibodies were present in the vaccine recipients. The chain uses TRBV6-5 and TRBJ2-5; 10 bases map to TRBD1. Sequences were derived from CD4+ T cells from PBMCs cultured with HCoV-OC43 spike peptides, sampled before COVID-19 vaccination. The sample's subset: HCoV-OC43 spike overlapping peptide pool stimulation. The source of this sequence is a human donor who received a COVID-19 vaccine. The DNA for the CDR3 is TGTGCCAGCAGGGGAGACAGGGGGCCTCAAGAGACCCAGTACTTC. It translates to CASRGDRGPQETQYF.